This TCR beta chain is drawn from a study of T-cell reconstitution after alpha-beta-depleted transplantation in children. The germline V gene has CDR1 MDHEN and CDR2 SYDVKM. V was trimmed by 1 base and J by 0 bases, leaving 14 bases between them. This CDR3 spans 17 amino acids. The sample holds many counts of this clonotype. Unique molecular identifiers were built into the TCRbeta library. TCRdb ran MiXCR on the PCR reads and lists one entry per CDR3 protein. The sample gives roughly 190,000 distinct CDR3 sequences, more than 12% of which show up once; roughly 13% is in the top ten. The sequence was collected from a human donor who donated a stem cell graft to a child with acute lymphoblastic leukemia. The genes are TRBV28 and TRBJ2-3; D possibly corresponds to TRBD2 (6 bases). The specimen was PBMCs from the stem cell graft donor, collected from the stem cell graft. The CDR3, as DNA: TGTGCCAGCAGTTTATTGCCGGAGAGCGGGAGCACAGATACGCAGTATTTT. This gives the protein CASSLLPESGSTDTQYF.